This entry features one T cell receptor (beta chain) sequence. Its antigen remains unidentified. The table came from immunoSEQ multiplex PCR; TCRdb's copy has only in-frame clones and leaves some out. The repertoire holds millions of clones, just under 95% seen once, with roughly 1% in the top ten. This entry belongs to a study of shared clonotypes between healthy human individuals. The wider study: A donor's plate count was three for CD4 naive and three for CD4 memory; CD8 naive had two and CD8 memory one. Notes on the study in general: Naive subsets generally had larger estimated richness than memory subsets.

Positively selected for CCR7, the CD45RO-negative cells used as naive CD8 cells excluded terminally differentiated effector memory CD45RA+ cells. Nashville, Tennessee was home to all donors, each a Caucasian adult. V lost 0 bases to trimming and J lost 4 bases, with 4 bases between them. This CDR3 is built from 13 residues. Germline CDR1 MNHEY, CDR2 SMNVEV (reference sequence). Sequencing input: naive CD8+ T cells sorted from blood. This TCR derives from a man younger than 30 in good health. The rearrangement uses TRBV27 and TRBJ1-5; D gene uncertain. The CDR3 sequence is CASSLSENQPQHF. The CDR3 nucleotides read TGTGCCAGCAGTTTATCGGAAAATCAGCCCCAGCATTTT.